These 15 T cell receptor beta chains came from one sample sequenced in a study of T cell clonotyping in hematopoietic cell transplantation. Using immunoSEQ multiplex PCR, the repertoire was profiled, and TCRdb retains in-frame clones only, with some absent. The sample carries approximately 12,000 clones, roughly nine tenths recorded once. The specimen comprised PBMCs, sampled 100 days after allogeneic stem cell transplant. Every receptor here comes from a female patient in her 60s who had an allogeneic stem cell transplant from an unrelated donor, so the T cells may come from the graft donor. Some clones in this sample may be carry-over from other donors' samples.

In nucleotides, the CDR3 is TGTGCCAGCAGCCTCGGAGGGCCCAACACTGAAGCTTTCTTT. Amino acid sequence: CASSLGGPNTEAFF. The chain links TRBV13 to TRBJ1-1, with D unresolved. The CDR3 covers 14 residues. Trimming stripped 5 bases from V and 2 bases from J, with 12 bases between. CDR1 is PRHDT, CDR2 FYEKMQ, per germline (reference sequence).

This chain links TRBV25-1 with TRBJ2-7, with D possibly matching TRBD2 (7 bases). The V end lost 2 bases, the J end lost 4 bases, and 18 bases lay between the germline ends. CDR1 is MGHDK, CDR2 SYGVNS, per germline. The CDR3 loop spans 16 amino acids. CDR3 amino acids: CASSEIGGGEEYEQYF. As DNA, the CDR3 is TGTGCCAGCAGTGAAATAGGGGGAGGGGAGGAATACGAGCAGTACTTC.

This chain links TRBV10-3 with TRBJ1-1; 8 bases match TRBD1. In germline, CDR1 is ENHRY, CDR2 SYGVKD. V shed 2 bases, J shed 4 bases, and the junction held 9 bases outside the gene matches. This CDR3 region has 16 residues. The DNA of the CDR3 is TGTGCCATCAGTGAGACTCCTCAGGGGGCGATCACTGAAGCTTTCTTT. It codes for CAISETPQGAITEAFF.

V is TRBV19 and J is TRBJ2-1; maybe TRBD2 (5 bases). Trimming removed 7 bases from V and 9 bases from J, with 10 bases in between. The germline V gene has CDR1 LNHDA and CDR2 SQIVND (reference sequence). The CDR3 has 11 amino acids. CDR3 sequence: CASTRLREQFF. In nucleotides, the CDR3 is TGTGCCAGTACCCGACTACGTGAGCAGTTCTTC. The full variable domain, in which reference TRBV19 and TRBJ2-1 provide the parts outside the CDR3, is DGGITQSPKYLFRKEGQNVTLSCEQNLNHDAMYWYRQDPGQGLRLIYYSQIVNDFQKGDIAEGYSVSREKKESFPLTVTSAQKNPTAFYLCASTRLREQFFGPGTRLTVL.

This clone has more than one count but fewer than ten. V gene TRBV28 combines with J gene TRBJ1-3; D is perhaps TRBD1 (5 bases). Germline V gene lookup returns CDR1 MDHEN and CDR2 SYDVKM. The V end lost 6 bases, the J end lost 8 bases, and 14 bases lay between the germline ends. This CDR3 spans 13 amino acids. CDR3 protein: CASRPSGGDTIYF. The CDR3 nucleotides are TGTGCCAGCAGGCCGTCGGGGGGAGACACCATATATTTT.

The V gene is TRBV7-8, the J gene TRBJ1-5; D may be TRBD1 (5 bases). The CDR3 consists of 16 residues. CDR1 is SGHVS and CDR2 is FQNEAQ in the germline V gene. Trimming stripped 0 bases from V and 0 bases from J, with 9 bases between. CDR3 DNA sequence: TGTGCCAGCAGCTTAGCGACAGCGTTTAGCAATCAGCCCCAGCATTTT. Its protein product is CASSLATAFSNQPQHF.

V gene TRBV19 combines with J gene TRBJ2-2; D not resolved. The CDR3 is made up of 10 amino acids. V was pared by 7 bases and J by 7 bases, with 4 bases between. The germline V gene encodes CDR1 LNHDA and CDR2 SQIVND (reference sequence). The CDR3 loop is CASMGGELFF. CDR3 sequence (DNA): TGTGCCAGTATGGGCGGGGAGCTGTTTTTT.

This sequence joins TRBV15 and TRBJ1-1, with a weak D call TRBD1 (5 bases). The germline gives CDR1 LNHNV, CDR2 YYDKDF (reference sequence). The CDR3 covers 13 residues. Trimming took off 8 bases at V and 1 base at J, with 11 bases between the two ends. CDR3 sequence reads: CATSDMSNTEAFF. Written as DNA, the CDR3 is TGTGCCACCTCGGACATGTCGAACACTGAAGCTTTCTTT. Full variable domain (rest looked up from reference TRBV15 and TRBJ1-1): DAMVIQNPRYQVTQFGKPVTLSCSQTLNHNVMYWYQQKSSQAPKLLFHYYDKDFNNEADTPDNFQSRRPNTSFCFLDIRSPGLGDTAMYLCATSDMSNTEAFFGQGTRLTVV.

This clone has only one observation. V usage is TRBV4-2 and J usage is TRBJ1-4, with D possibly matching TRBD1 (5 bases). CDR1 is LGHNA and CDR2 is YNFKEQ in the germline V gene. V was clipped by 1 base and J by 8 bases, with 11 bases between them. This CDR3 region has 14 residues. The DNA for the CDR3 is TGTGCCAGCAGCCAAGTGCAGGCAGGGGAAAAACTGTTTTTT. Its translation: CASSQVQAGEKLFF.

The genes are TRBV29-1 and TRBJ2-5; D ambiguous. Looked up from germline, CDR1 is SQVTM and CDR2 is ANQGSEA. The CDR3 totals 15 residues. V lost 0 bases and J lost 1, with 12 bases in between. CDR3: CSVEERANPQETQYF. CDR3 nucleotides: TGCAGCGTTGAAGAACGGGCCAACCCCCAAGAGACCCAGTACTTC.

This rearrangement joins TRBV7-8 to TRBJ2-5, with D possibly being TRBD1 (5 bases). Trimming left V 2 bases short and J 4 bases short, with 8 bases between. From germline, CDR1 is SGHVS and CDR2 FQNEAQ. This CDR3 contains 13 residues. CDR3 in amino acids: CASSLQGVETQYF. Here the CDR3 DNA reads TGTGCCAGCAGCTTACAGGGCGTAGAGACCCAGTACTTC.

The V call is TRBV10-3, the J call TRBJ2-7, with 7 bases that match TRBD1. V lost 4 bases to trimming and J lost 5 bases; unmatched junction nucleotides: 8. The CDR3 loop spans 14 amino acids. Per the germline V gene, CDR1 is ENHRY and CDR2 is SYGVKD. CDR3 residues: CAISVDRASNEQYF. The CDR3 bases are TGTGCCATCAGTGTAGACAGGGCAAGCAACGAGCAGTACTTC.

The rearrangement joins TRBV7-6 to TRBJ2-5; possibly TRBD1 for D (5 bases). The last part of the DNA fits TRBJ2-7 better; the J call may be wrong. The CDR3 spans 14 residues. Germline CDR1 and CDR2: SGHVS and FNYEAQ. CDR3 amino acids: CASSYEGVPYEQYF. DNA of the CDR3: TGTGCCAGCAGTTATGAAGGGGTCCCCTACGAGCAGTACTTC.

This clone turned up a few times. The genes are TRBV19 and TRBJ2-2, with 14 nucleotides matching TRBD2. The germline CDR1 and CDR2 sequences are LNHDA and SQIVND (reference sequence). The CDR3 covers 16 residues. The V segment lost 7 bases and the J segment 6 bases; nucleotides outside the gene matches: 7. Here the CDR3 reads CASTGTSGRNAGELFF. Written as DNA, the CDR3 is TGTGCCAGTACCGGGACTAGCGGGAGAAACGCCGGGGAGCTGTTTTTT.

This chain joins TRBV15 and TRBJ2-7, with a weak D call TRBD2 (6 bases). This CDR3 contains 16 residues. Trimming removed 1 base at V and 0 bases at J, with 13 bases between. Germline-derived CDR1 and CDR2 are LNHNV and YYDKDF (reference sequence). The CDR3 here is CATSRGGLASSYEQYF. The CDR3 nucleotides are TGTGCCACCAGCAGAGGGGGCCTAGCGAGCTCCTACGAGCAGTACTTC.